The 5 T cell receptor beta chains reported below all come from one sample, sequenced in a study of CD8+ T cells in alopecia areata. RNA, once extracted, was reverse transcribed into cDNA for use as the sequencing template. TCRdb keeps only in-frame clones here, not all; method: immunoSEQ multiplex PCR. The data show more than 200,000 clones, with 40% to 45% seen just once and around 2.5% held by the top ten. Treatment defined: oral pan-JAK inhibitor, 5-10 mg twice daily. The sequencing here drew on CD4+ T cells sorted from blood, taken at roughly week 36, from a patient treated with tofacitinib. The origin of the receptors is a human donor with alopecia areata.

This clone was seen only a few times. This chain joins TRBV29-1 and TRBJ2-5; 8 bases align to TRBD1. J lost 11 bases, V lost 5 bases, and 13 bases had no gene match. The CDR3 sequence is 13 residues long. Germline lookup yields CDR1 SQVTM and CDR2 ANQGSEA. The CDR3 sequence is CSVSETGVWEQYF. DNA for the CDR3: TGCAGCGTTTCGGAGACAGGGGTGTGGGAGCAGTACTTC.

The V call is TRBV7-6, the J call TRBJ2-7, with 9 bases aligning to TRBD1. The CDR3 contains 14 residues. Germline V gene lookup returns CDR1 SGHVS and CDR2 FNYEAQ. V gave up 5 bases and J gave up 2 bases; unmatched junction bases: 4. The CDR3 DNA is TGTGCCAGCAGCCCATACAGGGGGCCCTACGAGCAGTACTTC. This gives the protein CASSPYRGPYEQYF.

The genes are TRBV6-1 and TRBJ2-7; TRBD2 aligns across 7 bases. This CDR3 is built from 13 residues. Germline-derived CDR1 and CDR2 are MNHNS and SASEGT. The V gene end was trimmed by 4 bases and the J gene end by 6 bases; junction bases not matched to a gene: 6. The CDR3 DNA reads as TGTGCCAGCAGTGCAGCGGGGTGGGGCGAGCAGTACTTC. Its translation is CASSAAGWGEQYF.

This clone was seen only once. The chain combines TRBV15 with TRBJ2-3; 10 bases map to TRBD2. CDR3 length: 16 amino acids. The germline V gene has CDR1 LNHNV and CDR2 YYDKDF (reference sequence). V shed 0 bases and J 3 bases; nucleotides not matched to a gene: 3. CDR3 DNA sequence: TGTGCCACCAGCAGAGATAGCGGGAGGACGACAGATACGCAGTATTTT. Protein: CATSRDSGRTTDTQYF.

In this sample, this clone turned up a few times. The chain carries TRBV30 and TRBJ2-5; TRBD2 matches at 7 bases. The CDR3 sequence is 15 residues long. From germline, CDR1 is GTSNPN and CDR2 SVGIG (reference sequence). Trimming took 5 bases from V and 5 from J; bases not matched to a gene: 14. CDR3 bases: TGTGCCTGGTCTGGGGGAGGGCCGAAACGGGAGACCCAGTACTTC. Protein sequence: CAWSGGGPKRETQYF.